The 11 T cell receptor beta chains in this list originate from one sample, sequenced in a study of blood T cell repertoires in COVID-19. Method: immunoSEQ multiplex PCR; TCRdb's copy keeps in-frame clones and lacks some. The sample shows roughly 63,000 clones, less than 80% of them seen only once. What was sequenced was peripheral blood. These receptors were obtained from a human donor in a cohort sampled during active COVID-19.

Here the CDR3 reads CASSQGRAGAYGYTF. Here the CDR3 DNA reads TGTGCCAGCAGCCAAGGACGGGCAGGGGCCTATGGCTACACCTTC. The chain carries TRBV14 and TRBJ1-2; the D gene is possibly TRBD1 (6 bases). Between the trimmed V and J ends, which lost 1 base and 4 bases, there was a span of 13 bases. Germline CDR1 SGHDN, CDR2 FVKESK. The CDR3 contains 15 residues.

CDR3 nucleotide sequence: TGTGCCAGCAGCACCCGAGTGGGGGGGTCCTCTGGGGCCAACGTCCTGACTTTC. Encoded protein: CASSTRVGGSSGANVLTF. The chain is built from TRBV5-4 and TRBJ2-6, with 7 bases aligning to TRBD2. Germline V gene data show CDR1 as SGHNT and CDR2 as YYREEE (reference sequence). The V gene end was trimmed by 4 bases and the J gene end by 0 bases; junction bases not matched to a gene: 10. The CDR3 is 18 amino acids.

The CDR3 here is CAWKGQSNQPQHF. Here the CDR3 DNA reads TGTGCCTGGAAGGGACAAAGCAATCAGCCCCAGCATTTT. The V call is TRBV30, the J call TRBJ1-5, with D perhaps matching TRBD1 (6 bases). Germline CDR1 is GTSNPN and CDR2 is SVGIG (reference sequence). The CDR3 sequence is 13 residues long. V lost 4 bases, J lost 1 base, and 8 bases lay in between.

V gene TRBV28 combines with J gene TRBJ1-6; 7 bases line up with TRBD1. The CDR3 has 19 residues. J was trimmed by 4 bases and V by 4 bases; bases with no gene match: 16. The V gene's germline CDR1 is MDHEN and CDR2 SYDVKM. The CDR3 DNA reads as TGTGCCAGCAGTTCCCCGGGACAGACCGGAACGATATATAATTCACCCCTCCACTTT. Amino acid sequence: CASSSPGQTGTIYNSPLHF.

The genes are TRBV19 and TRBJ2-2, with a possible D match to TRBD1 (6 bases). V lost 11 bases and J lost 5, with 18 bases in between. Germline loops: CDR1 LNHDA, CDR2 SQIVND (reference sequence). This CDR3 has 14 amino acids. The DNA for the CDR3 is TGTGCCGCAGGGAAGGGGACAAAAACCGGGGAGCTGTTTTTT. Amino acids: CAAGKGTKTGELFF.

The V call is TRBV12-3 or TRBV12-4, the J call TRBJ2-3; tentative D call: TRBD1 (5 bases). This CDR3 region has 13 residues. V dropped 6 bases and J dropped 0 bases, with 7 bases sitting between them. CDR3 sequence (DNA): TGTGCCAGCAGGACAGTTAGCACAGATACGCAGTATTTT. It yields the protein CASRTVSTDTQYF.

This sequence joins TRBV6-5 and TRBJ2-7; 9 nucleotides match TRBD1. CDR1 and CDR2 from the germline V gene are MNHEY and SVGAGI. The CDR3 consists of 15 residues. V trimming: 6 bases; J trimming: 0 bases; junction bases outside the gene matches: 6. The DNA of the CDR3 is TGTGCCAGCAGCTCCCGGACAGGGGCCTCCTACGAGCAGTACTTC. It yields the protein CASSSRTGASYEQYF.

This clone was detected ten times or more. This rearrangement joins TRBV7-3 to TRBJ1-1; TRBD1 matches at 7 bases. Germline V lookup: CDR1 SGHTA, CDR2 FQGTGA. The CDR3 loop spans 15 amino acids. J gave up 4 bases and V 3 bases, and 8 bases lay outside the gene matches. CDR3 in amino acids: CASSFATGPGTEAFF. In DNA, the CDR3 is TGTGCCAGCAGCTTTGCGACAGGGCCGGGCACTGAAGCTTTCTTT.

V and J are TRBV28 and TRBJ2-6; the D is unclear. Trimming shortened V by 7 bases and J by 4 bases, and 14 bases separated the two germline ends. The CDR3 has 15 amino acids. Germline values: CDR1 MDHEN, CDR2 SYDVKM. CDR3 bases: TGTGCCAGCACCCCTTCAGGTGAGGGGGCCAACGTCCTGACTTTC. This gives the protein CASTPSGEGANVLTF. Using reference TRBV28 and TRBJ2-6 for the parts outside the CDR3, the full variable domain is DVKVTQSSRYLVKRTGEKVFLECVQDMDHENMFWYRQDPGLGLRLIYFSYDVKMKEKGDIPEGYSVSREKKERFSLILESASTNQTSMYLCASTPSGEGANVLTFGAGSRLTVL.

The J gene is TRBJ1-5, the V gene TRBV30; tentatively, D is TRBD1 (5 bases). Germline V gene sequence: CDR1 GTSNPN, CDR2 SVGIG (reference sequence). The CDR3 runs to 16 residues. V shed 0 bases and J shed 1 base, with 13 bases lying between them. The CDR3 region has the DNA TGTGCCTGGAGTGTCACAGGAGGGACCAGCAATCAGCCCCAGCATTTT. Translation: CAWSVTGGTSNQPQHF.

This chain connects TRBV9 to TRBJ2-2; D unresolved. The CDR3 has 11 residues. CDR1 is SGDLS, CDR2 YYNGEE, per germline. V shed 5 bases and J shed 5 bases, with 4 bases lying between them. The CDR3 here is CASSKTGELFF. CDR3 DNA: TGTGCCAGCAGTAAAACCGGGGAGCTGTTTTTT.